The 28 T cell receptor beta chains presented below share a single source sample, sequenced in a study of cytomegalovirus exposure and HLA in healthy donors. Primers included in the PCR were 60 Vbeta and 13 Jbeta primers. Assay: immunoSEQ multiplex PCR; the TCRdb copy retains only in-frame clones and omits some. Among under 200,000 clones, roughly 79% were seen once, and the ten largest hold 2.5% to 4%. The sequencing input was PBMCs. Every receptor here comes from a woman in her forties or fifties in good health and CMV-seropositive.

V and J are TRBV7-2 and TRBJ1-4, with D uncertain. The V end lost 3 bases, the J end lost 4 bases, and 9 bases lay between the germline ends. Germline CDR1 and CDR2: SGHTA and FQGNSA. This CDR3 contains 14 residues. The CDR3 DNA reads as TGTGCCAGCAGCTTGAGGGTCCATAATGAAAAACTGTTTTTT. This gives the protein CASSLRVHNEKLFF.

This clone was recorded a few times. J is TRBJ1-1 and V is TRBV5-1, with 12 positions matching TRBD1. From germline, CDR1 is SGHRS and CDR2 YFSETQ. The CDR3 consists of 18 residues. After removal of 7 bases from V and 0 bases from J, the junction contained 13 bases not matched to a gene. The CDR3 coding sequence is TGCGCCAGCTGGGGGAACCGGGACAGGGGGCGGATGAACACTGAAGCTTTCTTT. This translates into CASWGNRDRGRMNTEAFF.

J is TRBJ2-7 and V is TRBV11-3, with TRBD2 identical over 11 bases. The V and J ends lost 5 bases and 3 bases, in that order; junction bases with no gene match: 6. This CDR3 region has 15 residues. Per germline, CDR1 SGHNT and CDR2 YENEEA. DNA of the CDR3: TGTGCCAGCAGCCTACTAGCGGGGGCAGACTACGAGCAGTACTTC. It encodes CASSLLAGADYEQYF.

The rearrangement joins TRBV2 to TRBJ2-2; 9 bases are shared with TRBD2. The V gene's germline CDR1 is SNHLY and CDR2 FYNNEI. Trimming at V came to 6 bases and at J to 5 bases, leaving 4 bases not matched to a gene. This CDR3 has 14 residues. In DNA, the CDR3 is TGTGCCAGCAGAGAGCTAGCGGGGACCGGGGAGCTGTTTTTT. Protein: CASRELAGTGELFF.

A word on this clone: Other DNA variants within this sample encode the same CDR3. This CDR3 reads CASSQSPSGANTGELFF. DNA of the CDR3: TGCGCCAGCAGCCAAAGTCCTAGCGGGGCGAACACCGGGGAGCTGTTTTTT. The chain joins TRBV4-3 to TRBJ2-2; 9 nucleotides match TRBD2. The CDR3 totals 17 residues. J lost 0 bases, V lost 2 bases, and 4 bases had no gene match. Germline CDR1 reads LGHNA; CDR2 reads YSLEER.

This clone was detected only a few times. The V and J genes are TRBV19 and TRBJ2-7, with 7 bases identical to TRBD1. V was clipped by 5 bases and J by 4 bases; unmatched bases: 8. The CDR3 is 14 amino acids. The V gene's germline CDR1 is LNHDA and CDR2 SQIVND (reference sequence). The CDR3 sequence: CASSPRDSLYEQYF. Here the CDR3 DNA reads TGTGCCAGTAGTCCCAGGGACAGCCTTTACGAGCAGTACTTC.

The V and J genes are TRBV15 and TRBJ2-5; TRBD2 agrees at 15 bases. This CDR3 region has 16 residues. The germline V gene encodes CDR1 LNHNV and CDR2 YYDKDF (reference sequence). Trimming removed 5 bases from V and 4 bases from J; junction bases left unmatched: 5. CDR3 amino acids: CATSVRTSGGGETQYF. The CDR3 DNA follows: TGTGCCACCAGCGTTCGGACTAGCGGGGGGGGAGAGACCCAGTACTTC.

The chain employs TRBV19 and TRBJ2-1; TRBD2 aligns across 14 bases. CDR1 LNHDA and CDR2 SQIVND come from the germline V gene (reference sequence). The CDR3 consists of 15 residues. V gave up 7 bases and J gave up 9 bases; unmatched junction bases: 8. CDR3 residues: CASKGTSGSSGEQFF. CDR3 in DNA: TGTGCCAGTAAGGGGACTAGCGGGAGCTCAGGTGAGCAGTTCTTC. Looking up the rest from reference TRBV19 and TRBJ2-1 gives the full variable domain: DGGITQSPKYLFRKEGQNVTLSCEQNLNHDAMYWYRQDPGQGLRLIYYSQIVNDFQKGDIAEGYSVSREKKESFPLTVTSAQKNPTAFYLCASKGTSGSSGEQFFGPGTRLTVL.

The V call is TRBV11-3, the J call TRBJ2-5, with 8 nucleotides matching TRBD2. This CDR3 comprises 16 residues. Looked up from germline, CDR1 is SGHNT and CDR2 is YENEEA. J gave up 4 bases and V 1 base, and 8 bases lay outside the gene matches. The CDR3 loop is CASSLGGRRGGETQYF. DNA for the CDR3: TGTGCCAGCAGCTTAGGCGGGAGGCGTGGTGGAGAGACCCAGTACTTC.

As concerns this clone: A read error may produce the germline difference seen at one junction end. V and J are TRBV19 and TRBJ1-1; maybe TRBD1 (5 bases). Germline CDR1 and CDR2: LNHDA and SQIVND (reference sequence). The CDR3 has 12 residues. CDR3 DNA sequence: TGTGCCAGTAGTATAGTCCCGACAGACACCAAATTT. This encodes CASSIVPTDTKF.

The V call is TRBV18, the J call TRBJ2-3; tentative D call: TRBD1 (6 bases). Per the germline V gene, CDR1 is KGHSH and CDR2 is LQKENI. Trimming left V 3 bases short and J 1 base short, with 11 bases between. The CDR3 covers 15 residues. CDR3 sequence (DNA): TGTGCCAGCTCACCGGGCAGGGGACGCACAGATACGCAGTATTTT. The encoded protein is CASSPGRGRTDTQYF.

Only one count was recorded for this clone. V is TRBV9 and J is TRBJ2-1, with no clear D. Trimming stripped 7 bases from V and 7 bases from J, with 18 bases between. Germline values: CDR1 SGDLS, CDR2 YYNGEE. This CDR3 is built from 14 residues. Here the CDR3 reads CASSSGGWPNEQFF. The DNA of the CDR3 is TGTGCCAGCTCTAGTGGTGGTTGGCCAAATGAGCAGTTCTTC.

This chain uses TRBV10-3 with TRBJ1-5; 9 bases agree with TRBD1. Per germline, CDR1 ENHRY and CDR2 SYGVKD. V shed 6 bases, J shed 3 bases, and the junction held 3 bases outside the gene matches. The CDR3 sequence is 14 residues long. The CDR3 reads CAIRRTGDNQPQHF. In nucleotides, the CDR3 is TGTGCCATCAGGAGGACAGGGGACAATCAGCCCCAGCATTTT.

This chain uses TRBV5-1 with TRBJ1-5, with 8 bases identical to TRBD1. Germline V CDR1 and CDR2: SGHRS, YFSETQ. The CDR3 length is 16 residues. The V and J ends lost 0 bases and 5 bases, in that order; junction bases with no gene match: 7. In DNA form, the CDR3 reads TGCGCCAGCAGCTTGGCCGGCGGACAGGGAGATCAGCCCCAGCATTTT. Residues: CASSLAGGQGDQPQHF.

This chain connects TRBV5-6 to TRBJ2-1, with no clear D. This CDR3 region has 15 residues. The V end was cut by 5 bases, the J end by 0 bases, with 12 bases between. Germline CDR1 reads SGHDT; CDR2 reads YYEEEE. The CDR3 here is CASSPEPSSYNEQFF. The CDR3 nucleotides read TGTGCCAGCAGTCCGGAGCCGAGCTCCTACAATGAGCAGTTCTTC.

This clone was seen only a few times. The V gene is TRBV28, the J gene TRBJ1-2; no clear D gene. There are 12 residues in the CDR3. Germline CDR1 and CDR2: MDHEN and SYDVKM. Trimming stripped 1 base from V and 4 bases from J, with 4 bases between. This CDR3 reads CASSLYFYGYTF. CDR3 coding DNA: TGTGCCAGCAGTTTATACTTCTATGGCTACACCTTC.

The genes are TRBV7-9 and TRBJ1-5, with TRBD1 matching 7 bases. The CDR3 length is 14 residues. Trimming took 1 base from V and 9 from J; bases not matched to a gene: 6. CDR1 is SEHNR and CDR2 is FQNEAQ in the germline V gene (reference sequence). The CDR3 loop is CASSLGTGGAPQHF. CDR3 nucleotides: TGTGCCAGCAGCTTAGGGACAGGCGGAGCGCCCCAGCATTTT.

This rearrangement joins TRBV11-3 to TRBJ2-5, with a tentative D call TRBD1 (6 bases). Germline V gene data show CDR1 as SGHNT and CDR2 as YENEEA. Deletions cut 5 bases from V and 7 bases from J, with 11 bases between. CDR3 length: 12 residues. This chain's CDR3 is CASSQGLGTQYF. CDR3 coding DNA: TGTGCCAGCAGCCAGGGGTTAGGGACCCAGTACTTC.

The chain combines TRBV2 with TRBJ1-6; D perhaps matches TRBD1 (5 bases). The germline gives CDR1 SNHLY, CDR2 FYNNEI. Trimming pared 3 bases from V and 7 bases from J, leaving 16 bases between. There are 16 residues in the CDR3. CDR3 region: CASSDRSGVRNSPLHF. The CDR3 nucleotides read TGTGCCAGCAGTGACCGGTCGGGGGTGAGGAATTCACCCCTCCACTTT.

The genes are TRBV30 and TRBJ1-2, with 10 bases matching TRBD1. CDR1 and CDR2 from the germline V gene are GTSNPN and SVGIG (reference sequence). V gave up 5 bases and J gave up 2 bases; unmatched junction bases: 8. CDR3 length equals 15 residues. The CDR3, as DNA: TGTGCCTGGGAGGGGACAGGGGCGATCAACTATGGCTACACCTTC. Translation: CAWEGTGAINYGYTF.

J is TRBJ2-5 and V is TRBV7-6; TRBD2 matches at 10 bases. J gave up 4 bases and V 1 base, and 6 bases lay outside the gene matches. Germline V lookup: CDR1 SGHVS, CDR2 FNYEAQ. The CDR3 consists of 16 residues. The CDR3 DNA reads as TGTGCCAGCAGCTTAGGGGAGCGGGGGGGCCGAGAGACCCAGTACTTC. This sequence encodes CASSLGERGGRETQYF.

This clone was detected once. The junction departs from germline at one end; a sequencing error may be responsible. The sample holds other DNA sequences that translate to the same CDR3. The CDR3 region is CASSATSGASYEQYF. Here the CDR3 DNA reads TGCGCCAGCAGCGCGACTAGCGGGGCTTCCTACGAGCAGTACTTC. The genes are TRBV9 and TRBJ2-7; the match to TRBD2 covers 11 bases. Germline loops: CDR1 SGDLS, CDR2 YYNGEE. This CDR3 has 15 residues.

This chain links TRBV5-6 with TRBJ1-2; D remains unclear. Germline CDR1 reads SGHDT; CDR2 reads YYEEEE. Trimming removed 1 base from V and 5 bases from J, with 12 bases in between. This CDR3 contains 14 residues. The CDR3 spells CASSLLGFNYGYTF. CDR3 DNA: TGTGCCAGCAGCTTGCTAGGATTTAATTATGGCTACACCTTC.

The chain uses TRBV13 and TRBJ1-1; 7 nucleotides align to TRBD1. The V gene end was trimmed by 5 bases and the J gene end by 1 base; junction bases not matched to a gene: 7. Looked up from germline, CDR1 is PRHDT and CDR2 is FYEKMQ (reference sequence). The CDR3 totals 15 residues. CDR3 nucleotide sequence: TGTGCCAGCAGCCTAAGACAGGGCGCGAACACTGAAGCTTTCTTT. This codes for CASSLRQGANTEAFF.

The chain employs TRBV7-2 and TRBJ2-1; 15 nucleotides agree with TRBD2. This CDR3 is 16 amino acids long. Germline V gene lookup returns CDR1 SGHTA and CDR2 FQGNSA. V was pared by 7 bases and J by 5 bases, with 6 bases of the junction left unmatched. In nucleotides, the CDR3 is TGTGCCAGCACCGACGGACTAGCGGGGGGGAACAATGAGCAGTTCTTC. Encoded protein: CASTDGLAGGNNEQFF.

J is TRBJ2-7 and V is TRBV30; 7 bases match TRBD1. V lost 5 bases to trimming and J lost 0 bases; unmatched junction nucleotides: 13. CDR1 is GTSNPN, CDR2 SVGIG, per germline (reference sequence). The CDR3 is 16 amino acids. The CDR3: CAWSGSDRSFSYEQYF. DNA of the CDR3: TGTGCCTGGTCGGGGTCGGACAGGAGCTTCTCCTACGAGCAGTACTTC.

The rearrangement uses TRBV6-1 and TRBJ2-3; 8 bases agree with TRBD2. Germline-derived CDR1 and CDR2 are MNHNS and SASEGT. The CDR3 is 16 amino acids. Losses at the gene ends were 3 bases for V and 6 bases for J; bases not matched to a gene: 11. For the CDR3, the DNA is TGTGCCAGCAGTGATCTGAGCGGGAGTGTATCCGATACGCAGTATTTT. Amino acids: CASSDLSGSVSDTQYF.

This chain joins TRBV19 and TRBJ1-3; unclear D gene. CDR1 LNHDA and CDR2 SQIVND come from the germline V gene (reference sequence). The CDR3 covers 14 residues. The ends were cut back, 6 bases at V and 0 bases at J, with 9 bases in the middle. The DNA for the CDR3 is TGTGCCAGTAGCCGCGATGGCTCTGGAAACACCATATATTTT. The encoded protein is CASSRDGSGNTIYF.